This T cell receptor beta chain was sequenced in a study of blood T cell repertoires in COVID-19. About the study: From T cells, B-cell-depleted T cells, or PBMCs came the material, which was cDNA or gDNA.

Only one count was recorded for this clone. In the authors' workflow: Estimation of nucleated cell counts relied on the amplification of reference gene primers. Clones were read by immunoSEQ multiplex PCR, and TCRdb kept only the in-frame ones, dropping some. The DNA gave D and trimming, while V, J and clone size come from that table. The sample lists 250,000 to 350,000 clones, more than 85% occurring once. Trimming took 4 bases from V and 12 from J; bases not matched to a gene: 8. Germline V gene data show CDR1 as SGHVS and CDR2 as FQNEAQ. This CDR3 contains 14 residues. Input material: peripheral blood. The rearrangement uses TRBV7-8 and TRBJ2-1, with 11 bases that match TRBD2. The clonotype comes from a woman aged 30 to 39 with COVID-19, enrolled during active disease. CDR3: CASSSGTSGLRQFF. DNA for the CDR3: TGTGCCAGCAGCTCCGGGACTAGCGGCCTCCGGCAGTTCTTC. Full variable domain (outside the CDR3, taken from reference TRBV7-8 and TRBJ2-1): GAGVSQSPRYKVAKRGQDVALRCDPISGHVSLFWYQQALGQGPEFLTYFQNEAQLDKSGLPSDRFFAERPEGSVSTLKIQRTQQEDSAVYLCASSSGTSGLRQFFGPGTRLTVL.